Listed below are T cell receptor beta chains from one sample, sequenced in a study of tumor and adjacent non-tumor tissue in lung cancer. TCRdb ran MiXCR on the multiplex PCR reads and lists one entry per CDR3 protein. The table shows around 66,000 distinct CDR3 sequences, with around 78% occurring only once. The specimen was lung tumor tissue. Receptors originate from a man in his sixties with non-small cell lung cancer. Both conserved end residues are part of each CDR3.

CDR3	J	V
CASSSPGNIYEQYF	TRBJ2-7	TRBV7-9
CSAEGAGILSWYSNQPQHF	TRBJ1-5	TRBV20-1
CSVAGLDAGANVLTF	TRBJ2-6	TRBV29-1
CASWSLESQYF	TRBJ2-5	TRBV6-5
CSARDVRASINTESFF	TRBJ1-1	TRBV20-1
CASSGTSFTGELFF	TRBJ2-2	TRBV6-7
CSARTGQDTEAFF	TRBJ1-1	TRBV20-1
CSARDHNISGANVLTF	TRBJ2-6	TRBV20-1
CASSYRDRGRETHYF	TRBJ2-5	TRBV6-6
CSVGRGAVAGELFF	TRBJ2-2	TRBV29-1
CASSGLHRGGTQYF	TRBJ2-5	TRBV6-1
CSARFGQGSTEAFF	TRBJ1-1	TRBV20-1
CAISESQEIEAFF	TRBJ1-1	TRBV10-3
CVMRGPFYGYTF	TRBJ1-2	TRBV6-6
CDSSPSDETQYF	TRBJ2-5	TRBV6-2/TRBV6-3
CSVVFWGWVGRNGQFF	TRBJ2-1	TRBV29-1
CSARDRDNEAFF	TRBJ1-1	TRBV20-1
CSVVRESSYKQYF	TRBJ2-7	TRBV29-1
CASRAGVEETQFF	TRBJ2-1	TRBV6-6
CSVTSLWDRCWDEQKF	TRBJ2-7	TRBV20-1